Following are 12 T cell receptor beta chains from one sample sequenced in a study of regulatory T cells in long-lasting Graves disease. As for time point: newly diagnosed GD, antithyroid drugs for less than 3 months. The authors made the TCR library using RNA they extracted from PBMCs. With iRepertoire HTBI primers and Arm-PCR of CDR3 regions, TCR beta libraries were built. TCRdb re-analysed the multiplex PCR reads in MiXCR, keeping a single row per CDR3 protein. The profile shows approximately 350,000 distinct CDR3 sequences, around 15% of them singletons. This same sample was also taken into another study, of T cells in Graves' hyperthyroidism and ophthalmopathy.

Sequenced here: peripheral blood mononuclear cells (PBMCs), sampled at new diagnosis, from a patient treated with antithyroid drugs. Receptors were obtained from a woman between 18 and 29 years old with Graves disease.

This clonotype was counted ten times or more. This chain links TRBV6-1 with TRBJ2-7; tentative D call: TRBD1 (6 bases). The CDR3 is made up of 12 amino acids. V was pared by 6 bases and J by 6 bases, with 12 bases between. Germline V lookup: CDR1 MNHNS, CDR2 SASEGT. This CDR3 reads CASSLGQFEQYF. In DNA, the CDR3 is TGTGCCAGCAGCCTCGGACAGTTCGAGCAGTACTTC.

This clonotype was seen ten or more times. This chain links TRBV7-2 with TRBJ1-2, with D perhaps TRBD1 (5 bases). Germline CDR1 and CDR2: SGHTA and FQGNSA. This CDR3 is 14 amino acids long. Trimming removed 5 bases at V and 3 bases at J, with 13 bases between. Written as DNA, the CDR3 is TGTGCCAGCAGCCCGGGGGGGGGTTACTATGGCTACACCTTC. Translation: CASSPGGGYYGYTF.

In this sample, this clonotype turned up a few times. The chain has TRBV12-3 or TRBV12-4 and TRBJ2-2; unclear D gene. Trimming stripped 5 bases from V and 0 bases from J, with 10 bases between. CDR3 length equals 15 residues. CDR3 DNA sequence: TGTGCCAGCAGTCATCCCCGGGCGAACACCGGGGAGCTGTTTTTT. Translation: CASSHPRANTGELFF.

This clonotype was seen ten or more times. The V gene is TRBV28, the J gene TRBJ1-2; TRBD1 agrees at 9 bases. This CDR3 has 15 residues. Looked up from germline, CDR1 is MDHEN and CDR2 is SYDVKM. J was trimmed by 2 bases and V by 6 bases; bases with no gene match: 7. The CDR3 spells CASSTFGTGNYGYTF. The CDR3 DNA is TGTGCCAGCAGCACATTTGGGACAGGGAACTATGGCTACACCTTC.

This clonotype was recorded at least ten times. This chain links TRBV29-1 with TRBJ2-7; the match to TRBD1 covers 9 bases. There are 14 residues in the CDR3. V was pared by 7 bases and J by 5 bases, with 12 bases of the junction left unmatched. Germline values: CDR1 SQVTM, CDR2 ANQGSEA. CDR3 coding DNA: TGCAGCGCCCAACTCGGGACAGGGTTTCACGAGCAGTACTTC. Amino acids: CSAQLGTGFHEQYF.

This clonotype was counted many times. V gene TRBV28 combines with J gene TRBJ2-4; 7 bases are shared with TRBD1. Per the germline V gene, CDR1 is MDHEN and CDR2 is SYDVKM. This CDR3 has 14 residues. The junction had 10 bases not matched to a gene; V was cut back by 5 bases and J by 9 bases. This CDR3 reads CASSQGQWGAIQYF. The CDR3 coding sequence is TGTGCCAGCAGTCAGGGACAGTGGGGTGCCATTCAGTACTTC.

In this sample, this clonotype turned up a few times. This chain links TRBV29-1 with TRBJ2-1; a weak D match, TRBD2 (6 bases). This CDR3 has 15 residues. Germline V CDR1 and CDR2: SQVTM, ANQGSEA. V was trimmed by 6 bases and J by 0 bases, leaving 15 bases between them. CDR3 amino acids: CSVGSGLLSYNEQFF. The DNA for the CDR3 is TGCAGCGTCGGTTCGGGACTCCTCTCCTACAATGAGCAGTTCTTC.

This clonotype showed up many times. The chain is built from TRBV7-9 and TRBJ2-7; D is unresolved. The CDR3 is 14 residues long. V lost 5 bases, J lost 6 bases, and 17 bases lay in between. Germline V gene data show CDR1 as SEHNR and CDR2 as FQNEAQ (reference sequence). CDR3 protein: CASSDEGNGPEQYF. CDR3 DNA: TGTGCCAGCAGCGATGAAGGAAACGGACCCGAGCAGTACTTC. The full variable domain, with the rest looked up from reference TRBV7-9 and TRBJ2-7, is DTGVSQNPRHKITKRGQNVTFRCDPISEHNRLYWYRQTLGQGPEFLTYFQNEAQLEKSRLLSDRFSAERPKGSFSTLEIQRTEQGDSAMYLCASSDEGNGPEQYFGPGTRLTVT.

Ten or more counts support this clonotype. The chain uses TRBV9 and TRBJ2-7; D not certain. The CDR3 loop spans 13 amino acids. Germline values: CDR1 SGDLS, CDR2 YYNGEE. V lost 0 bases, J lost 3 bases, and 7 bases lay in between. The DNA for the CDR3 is TGTGCCAGCAGCGTAGAGAATAACTACGAGCAGTACTTC. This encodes CASSVENNYEQYF.

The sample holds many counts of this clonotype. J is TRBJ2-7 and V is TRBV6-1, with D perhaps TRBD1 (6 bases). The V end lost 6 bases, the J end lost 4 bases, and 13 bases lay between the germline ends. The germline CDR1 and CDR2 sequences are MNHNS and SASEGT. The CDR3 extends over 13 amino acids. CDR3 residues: CASRPGHLYEQYF. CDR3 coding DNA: TGTGCCAGCAGACCGGGACACTTGTACGAGCAGTACTTC.

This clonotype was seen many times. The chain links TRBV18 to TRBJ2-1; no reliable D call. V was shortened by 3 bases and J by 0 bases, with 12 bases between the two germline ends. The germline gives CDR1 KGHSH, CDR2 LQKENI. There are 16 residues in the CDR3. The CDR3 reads CASSPMSPSSYNEQFF. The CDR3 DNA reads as TGTGCCAGCTCACCGATGAGCCCGAGCTCCTACAATGAGCAGTTCTTC.

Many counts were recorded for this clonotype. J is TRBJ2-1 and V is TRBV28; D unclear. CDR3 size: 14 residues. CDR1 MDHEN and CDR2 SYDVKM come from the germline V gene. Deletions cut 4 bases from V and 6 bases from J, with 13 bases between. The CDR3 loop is CASSWVQIRNEQFF. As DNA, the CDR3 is TGTGCCAGCAGTTGGGTACAGATCCGCAATGAGCAGTTCTTC.